This T cell receptor beta chain appears in the sequencing data of a study of cytomegalovirus exposure and HLA in healthy donors. In the case of this clone: Its antigen is currently unknown.

Study observations and caveats: Most observed TCR sequences were rare, whereas some public TCRs were detected in many donors. TRBV6-2, TRBV6-3 and other indistinguishable V segments were excluded. A later analysis associated around 17,000 TCR beta sequences with HLA alleles at a 0.05 false discovery rate.

60 Vbeta and 13 Jbeta primers were used in PCR. Using immunoSEQ multiplex PCR, the repertoire was profiled, and TCRdb retains in-frame clones only, with some absent. The repertoire holds 85,000 to 110,000 clones, with around 76% as singletons. The V gene's germline CDR1 is MDHEN and CDR2 SYDVKM. The CDR3 covers 11 residues. Trimming took 8 bases from V and 12 from J, leaving 13 bases between them. The TCR originated in a woman between 18 and 29 years old in good health and CMV-seropositive. Sequencing was performed on PBMCs. The chain couples TRBV28 to TRBJ1-4; D may be TRBD1 (6 bases). The CDR3 is CASGDTGELFF. Here the CDR3 DNA reads TGTGCCAGCGGGGACACTGGGGAACTGTTTTTT.